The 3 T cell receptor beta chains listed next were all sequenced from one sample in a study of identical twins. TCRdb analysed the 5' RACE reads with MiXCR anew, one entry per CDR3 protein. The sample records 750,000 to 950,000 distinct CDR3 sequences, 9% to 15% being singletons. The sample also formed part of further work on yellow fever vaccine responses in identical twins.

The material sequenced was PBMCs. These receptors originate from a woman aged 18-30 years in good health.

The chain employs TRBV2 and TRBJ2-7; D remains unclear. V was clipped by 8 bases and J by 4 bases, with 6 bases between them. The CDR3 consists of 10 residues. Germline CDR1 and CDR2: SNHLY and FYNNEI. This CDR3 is CASVGYEQYF. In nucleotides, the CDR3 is TGTGCCAGCGTAGGTTACGAGCAGTACTTC.

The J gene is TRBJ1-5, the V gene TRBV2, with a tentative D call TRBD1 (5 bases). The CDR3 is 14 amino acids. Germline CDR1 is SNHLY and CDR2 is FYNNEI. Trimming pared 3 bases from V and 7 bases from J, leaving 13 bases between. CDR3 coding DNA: TGTGCCAGCAGTGAGGCGGGGACGGGGCAGCCCCAGCATTTT. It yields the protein CASSEAGTGQPQHF.

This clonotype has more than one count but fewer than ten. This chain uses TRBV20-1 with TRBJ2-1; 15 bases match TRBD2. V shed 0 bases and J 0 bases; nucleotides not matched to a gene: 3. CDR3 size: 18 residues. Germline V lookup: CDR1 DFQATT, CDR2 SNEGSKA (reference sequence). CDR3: CSARDPGLAGGSYNEQFF. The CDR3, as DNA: TGCAGTGCTAGAGACCCGGGACTAGCGGGAGGCTCCTACAATGAGCAGTTCTTC.